This T cell receptor beta chain was sequenced in a study of cytomegalovirus exposure and HLA in healthy donors. V was pared by 2 bases and J by 0 bases, with 12 bases between. Germline values: CDR1 SGHRS, CDR2 YFSETQ. CDR3 size: 15 residues. As concerns this clone: Its cognate antigen is unknown.

The PCR employed 60 Vbeta primers together with 13 Jbeta primers. The method was immunoSEQ multiplex PCR; TCRdb's version includes in-frame clones alone and lacks a portion of them. The sample lists just over 150,000 clones; roughly 82% were seen once. General observations from the study: TCR beta sequences reportedly predicted most subjects' HLA-A and HLA-B alleles accurately. Available immune exposure information covered CMV serostatus only.

Sequencing used PBMCs. The chain couples TRBV5-1 to TRBJ2-7; maybe TRBD2 (6 bases). The TCR originated in a man aged 45-60 years in good health and CMV-seropositive. CDR3 protein: CASSFGGSYSYEQYF. DNA of the CDR3: TGCGCCAGCAGCTTTGGGGGGTCTTACTCCTACGAGCAGTACTTC.